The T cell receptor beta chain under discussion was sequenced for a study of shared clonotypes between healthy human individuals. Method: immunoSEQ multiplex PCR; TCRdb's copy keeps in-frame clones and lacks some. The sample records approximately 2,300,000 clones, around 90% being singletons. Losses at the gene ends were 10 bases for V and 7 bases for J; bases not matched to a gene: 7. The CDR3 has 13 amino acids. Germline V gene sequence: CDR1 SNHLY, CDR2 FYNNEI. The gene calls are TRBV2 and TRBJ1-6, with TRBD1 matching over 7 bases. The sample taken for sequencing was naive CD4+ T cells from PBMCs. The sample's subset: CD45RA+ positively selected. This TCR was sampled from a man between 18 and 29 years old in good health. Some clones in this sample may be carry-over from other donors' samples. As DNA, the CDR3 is TGTGCCACCCGACAGGGAGGCAATTCACCCCTCCACTTT. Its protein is CATRQGGNSPLHF.